What follows are 28 T cell receptor beta chains derived from one specimen sequenced in a study of chemoradiotherapy in HPV16-positive cancers. The protocol was immunoSEQ multiplex PCR, while the TCRdb copy is restricted to in-frame clones and leaves out a portion. Found here are about 4,000 clones, approximately 94% of them singletons; the top ten hold 3%. Collection took place from a patient who underwent chemoradiotherapy. These receptors all come from a human donor with HPV-associated anogenital cancer.

This rearrangement joins TRBV29-1 to TRBJ2-7; D not resolved. Per the germline V gene, CDR1 is SQVTM and CDR2 is ANQGSEA. This CDR3 region has 12 residues. Trimming pared 4 bases from V and 5 bases from J, leaving 12 bases between. CDR3 in DNA: TGCAGCGTTGCGGGTTCCCCCAACGAGCAGTACTTC. This gives the protein CSVAGSPNEQYF.

The CDR3 coding sequence is TGTGCCAGCAGTGCATTCGCAGTTGAGGACTACGAGCAGTACTTC. Translated, it gives CASSAFAVEDYEQYF. The V and J genes are TRBV6-1 and TRBJ2-5; no definite D call. The J call may be incorrect, as the DNA end agrees better with TRBJ2-7. The CDR3 length is 15 residues. CDR1 is MNHNS, CDR2 SASEGT, per germline.

The chain has TRBV13 and TRBJ1-1; D gene uncertain. V lost 1 base and J lost 8, with 5 bases in between. The CDR3 spans 11 residues. From germline, CDR1 is PRHDT and CDR2 FYEKMQ (reference sequence). In DNA form, the CDR3 reads TGTGCCAGCAGCTTAGTGACAGAAGCTTTCTTT. Translating gives CASSLVTEAFF.

This clone showed up just a few times. The chain carries TRBV10-2 and TRBJ2-3; TRBD2 might be the D (6 bases). The germline gives CDR1 WSHSY, CDR2 SAAADI. The CDR3 loop spans 16 amino acids. The V end lost 3 bases, the J end lost 0 bases, and 13 bases lay between the germline ends. The CDR3, as DNA: TGCGCCAGCAGTGATCGGGGCGGGGCTAGCACAGATACGCAGTATTTT. Translation gives CASSDRGGASTDTQYF.

The chain joins TRBV28 to TRBJ2-5, with D hard to call. Trimming shortened V by 6 bases and J by 5 bases, and 16 bases separated the two germline ends. This CDR3 comprises 14 residues. Germline values: CDR1 MDHEN, CDR2 SYDVKM. Written as DNA, the CDR3 is TGTGCCAGCAGCTCCATGGTTGGGGTGGAGACCCAGTACTTC. Residues: CASSSMVGVETQYF.

The V and J genes are TRBV25-1 and TRBJ1-4; D ambiguous. The CDR3 consists of 15 residues. CDR1 is MGHDK, CDR2 SYGVNS, per germline. V was clipped by 3 bases and J by 8 bases, with 16 bases between them. CDR3 residues: CASSDPRDEGEKLFF. CDR3 coding DNA: TGTGCCAGCAGTGACCCTAGGGATGAGGGAGAAAAACTGTTTTTT.

The chain joins TRBV15 to TRBJ1-5, with 8 bases identical to TRBD1. The junction had 1 base not matched to a gene; V was cut back by 0 bases and J by 6 bases. The germline gives CDR1 LNHNV, CDR2 YYDKDF (reference sequence). The length of the CDR3 is 14 residues. CDR3: CATSRDRGPQPQHF. The CDR3 DNA reads as TGTGCCACCAGCAGAGACAGGGGGCCTCAGCCCCAGCATTTT.

The chain is built from TRBV30 and TRBJ2-5; D gene ambiguous. This CDR3 region has 13 residues. Between the trimmed V and J ends, which lost 0 bases and 3 bases, there was a span of 8 bases. The germline CDR1 and CDR2 sequences are GTSNPN and SVGIG (reference sequence). CDR3 residues: CAWSVSVEETQYF. CDR3 in DNA: TGTGCCTGGAGTGTATCAGTAGAAGAGACCCAGTACTTC.

J is TRBJ2-1 and V is TRBV29-1; no clear D. The CDR3 runs 11 residues. Looked up from germline, CDR1 is SQVTM and CDR2 is ANQGSEA. The germline V and J ends were trimmed by 3 bases and 11 bases, with 11 bases remaining between them. CDR3: CSVDLGVKQFF. CDR3 DNA sequence: TGCAGCGTTGATCTAGGAGTTAAGCAGTTCTTC.

The chain carries TRBV6-1 and TRBJ1-4; D perhaps matches TRBD1 (5 bases). In germline, CDR1 is MNHNS, CDR2 SASEGT. This CDR3 contains 16 residues. V was clipped by 8 bases and J by 0 bases, with 16 bases between them. Written as DNA, the CDR3 is TGTGCCAGCGGTGCGGGGGTACATGCAACTAATGAAAAACTGTTTTTT. It encodes CASGAGVHATNEKLFF.

The chain links TRBV5-4 to TRBJ2-3; D perhaps matches TRBD2 (7 bases). The V and J ends lost 3 bases and 4 bases respectively, with 15 bases between them. Germline V gene lookup returns CDR1 SGHNT and CDR2 YYREEE (reference sequence). This CDR3 comprises 15 residues. CDR3 sequence: CASSSGGAGPDTQYF. For the CDR3, the DNA is TGTGCCAGCAGCTCGGGGGGCGCGGGCCCAGATACGCAGTATTTT.

The chain has TRBV25-1 and TRBJ2-5; 7 bases match TRBD1. Germline-derived CDR1 and CDR2 are MGHDK and SYGVNS. V lost 4 bases and J lost 1; bases outside the gene matches: 6. CDR3 size: 15 residues. The CDR3 protein is CASSGDRDLQETQYF. The CDR3 DNA is TGTGCCAGCAGTGGTGACAGGGACCTCCAAGAGACCCAGTACTTC.

V usage is TRBV19 and J usage is TRBJ2-2; no reliable D call. Trimming removed 6 bases from V and 0 bases from J, with 8 bases in between. This CDR3 comprises 14 residues. CDR1 is LNHDA and CDR2 is SQIVND in the germline V gene (reference sequence). The CDR3 region has the DNA TGTGCCAGTAGGTTCTTCGCGAACACCGGGGAGCTGTTTTTT. Translated, it gives CASRFFANTGELFF.

The chain employs TRBV11-3 and TRBJ1-5; a possible D gene is TRBD1 (5 bases). CDR3 length: 17 residues. V lost 1 base, J lost 5 bases, and 18 bases lay in between. CDR1 and CDR2 (germline): SGHNT, YENEEA. CDR3 in amino acids: CASSLVGGVEGYQPQHF. As DNA, the CDR3 is TGTGCCAGCAGCTTAGTCGGGGGGGTTGAGGGTTATCAGCCCCAGCATTTT.

The J gene is TRBJ2-7, the V gene TRBV7-2; 15 bases agree with TRBD2. V lost 6 bases, J lost 4 bases, and 4 bases stayed unmatched. The CDR3 contains 15 residues. Germline V gene data show CDR1 as SGHTA and CDR2 as FQGNSA. CDR3 in DNA: TGTGCCAGCAGTTTCGGGACTAGCGGGGGGTACGAGCAGTACTTC. Its translation is CASSFGTSGGYEQYF.

This clone occurred once. The CDR3 bases are TGTGCCAGCAGCTTAGAACCGATGGGAGGGGGAGAAGCTTTCTTT. It translates to CASSLEPMGGGEAFF. V gene TRBV7-2 combines with J gene TRBJ1-1; TRBD1 is a possible D gene (6 bases). From germline, CDR1 is SGHTA and CDR2 FQGNSA. Trimming took 1 base from V and 8 from J, leaving 17 bases between them. The CDR3 has 15 residues.

J is TRBJ1-2 and V is TRBV5-4; D is possibly TRBD1 (6 bases). Germline V gives CDR1 SGHNT, CDR2 YYREEE (reference sequence). Between the trimmed V and J ends, which lost 0 bases and 5 bases, there was a span of 14 bases. This CDR3 contains 15 residues. The CDR3: CASSLDGGAVYGYTF. The DNA for the CDR3 is TGTGCCAGCAGCTTGGATGGGGGGGCGGTGTATGGCTACACCTTC. The full variable domain, completed using reference TRBV5-4 and TRBJ1-2, is ETGVTQSPTHLIKTRGQQVTLRCSSQSGHNTVSWYQQALGQGPQFIFQYYREEENGRGNFPPRFSGLQFPNYSSELNVNALELDDSALYLCASSLDGGAVYGYTFGSGTRLTVV.

The genes are TRBV15 and TRBJ1-2, with a tentative D call TRBD1 (5 bases). Germline V CDR1 and CDR2: LNHNV, YYDKDF (reference sequence). This CDR3 contains 14 residues. V lost 4 bases and J 2 bases, leaving 11 bases between the germline ends. The CDR3 nucleotides read TGTGCCACCAGCAAGGACACCGAAAACTATGGCTACACCTTC. Translating gives CATSKDTENYGYTF. The full variable domain, rest sourced from reference TRBV15 and TRBJ1-2, is DAMVIQNPRYQVTQFGKPVTLSCSQTLNHNVMYWYQQKSSQAPKLLFHYYDKDFNNEADTPDNFQSRRPNTSFCFLDIRSPGLGDTAMYLCATSKDTENYGYTFGSGTRLTVV.

The chain has TRBV5-6 and TRBJ1-3, with 8 bases identical to TRBD1. The J segment lost 0 bases and the V segment lost 4 bases, leaving 6 bases of the junction unmatched. The CDR3 consists of 16 residues. Looked up from germline, CDR1 is SGHDT and CDR2 is YYEEEE. The CDR3 DNA is TGTGCCAGCAGCGCCTCCACAGGGGGCTCTGGAAACACCATATATTTT. Encoded protein: CASSASTGGSGNTIYF.

This chain links TRBV5-1 with TRBJ2-5, with D unclear. The germline gives CDR1 SGHRS, CDR2 YFSETQ. CDR3 size: 15 residues. V was shortened by 0 bases and J by 0 bases, with 9 bases between the two germline ends. The CDR3 sequence is CASSLGSRHQETQYF. The CDR3 region has the DNA TGCGCCAGCAGCTTGGGATCGCGGCACCAAGAGACCCAGTACTTC.

This sequence joins TRBV9 and TRBJ1-1; no clear D gene. Trimming cost V 0 bases and J 1 base, with 7 bases left between them. CDR3 length: 14 residues. Germline V lookup: CDR1 SGDLS, CDR2 YYNGEE. CDR3 residues: CASSVVSGNTEAFF. DNA of the CDR3: TGTGCCAGCAGCGTAGTCTCAGGGAACACTGAAGCTTTCTTT.

This clone was seen only once. The chain recombines TRBV28 with TRBJ1-4; maybe TRBD1 (6 bases). This CDR3 has 17 residues. Germline CDR1 MDHEN, CDR2 SYDVKM. V was clipped by 5 bases and J by 7 bases, with 23 bases between them. The CDR3 region has the DNA TGTGCCAGCAGTGACGGTGGGGGCAGGGGCTTGATTGAAAAACTGTTTTTT. Its protein is CASSDGGGRGLIEKLFF.

The V gene is TRBV7-9, the J gene TRBJ1-2, with 9 bases identical to TRBD1. Germline V CDR1 and CDR2: SEHNR, FQNEAQ (reference sequence). CDR3 size: 15 residues. V lost 4 bases, J lost 4 bases, and 7 bases stayed unmatched. CDR3 amino acids: CASSSWDRAIYGYTF. The DNA for the CDR3 is TGTGCCAGCAGCTCATGGGACAGGGCAATCTATGGCTACACCTTC.

The chain recombines TRBV18 with TRBJ1-2, with 7 bases identical to TRBD1. The CDR3 spans 14 residues. V was pared by 4 bases and J by 6 bases, with 8 bases of the junction left unmatched. Germline CDR1 reads KGHSH; CDR2 reads LQKENI. CDR3 loop: CASSRDRAGDGYTF. DNA of the CDR3: TGTGCCAGCTCACGAGACAGGGCAGGGGATGGCTACACCTTC.

CDR3 in amino acids: CASSDRTRGDTQYF. The CDR3 nucleotides are TGTGCCAGCAGTGACCGGACTAGGGGAGATACGCAGTATTTT. The V gene is TRBV6-1, the J gene TRBJ2-3; 7 positions agree with TRBD2. Germline CDR1 MNHNS, CDR2 SASEGT. With V trimmed by 3 bases and J by 5 bases, 5 bases remained unmatched. This CDR3 has 14 amino acids.

This clone has only a few counts. This chain joins TRBV29-1 and TRBJ1-5; D not certain. Germline CDR1 is SQVTM and CDR2 is ANQGSEA. The length of the CDR3 is 14 residues. V lost 7 bases and J 1 base, leaving 14 bases between the germline ends. CDR3 coding DNA: TGCAGCGCCGCGGGAGGCGGGAGCAATCAGCCCCAGCATTTT. Residues: CSAAGGGSNQPQHF.

The CDR3: CAISESKGKNTEAFF. DNA of the CDR3: TGTGCCATCAGTGAGTCGAAGGGGAAGAACACTGAAGCTTTCTTT. This sequence joins TRBV10-3 and TRBJ1-1; D might be TRBD1 (5 bases). Trimming cost V 0 bases and J 1 base, with 9 bases left between them. CDR1 and CDR2 (germline): ENHRY, SYGVKD. CDR3 length equals 15 residues.

This chain connects TRBV7-9 to TRBJ2-7; D not resolved. CDR1 is SEHNR, CDR2 FQNEAQ, per germline (reference sequence). The V gene lost 4 bases and the J gene lost 0 bases, with 10 bases spanning the gap. The CDR3 totals 14 residues. The CDR3 bases are TGTGCCAGCAGCTCCGAAAGGAGCTCCTACGAGCAGTACTTC. Its protein product is CASSSERSSYEQYF.